This TCR beta chain was observed in a study of cytomegalovirus exposure and HLA in healthy donors. Study observations and caveats: Later findings reportedly placed an Asian-associated ancestry cluster below the roughly 700-donor mean for N-insertions. A later analysis linked a missense variant in DCLRE1C to the trimming of TCR beta V and J genes.

The PCR had 60 Vbeta and 13 Jbeta primers. The assay was immunoSEQ multiplex PCR, and TCRdb's table has in-frame clones only and misses some. Its clone listing holds some 200,000 clones. For this clone: Its specificity is unknown.

The junction had 3 bases not matched to a gene; V was cut back by 8 bases and J by 0 bases. Germline values: CDR1 SNHLY, CDR2 FYNNEI. This CDR3 comprises 13 residues. Sequencing was carried out using PBMCs. The sequence derives from a man under 40 in good health and CMV-seronegative. The chain recombines TRBV2 with TRBJ1-1; TRBD1 aligns across 7 bases. DNA of the CDR3: TGTGCCAGCGGGGGACAGTTGAACACTGAAGCTTTCTTT. The encoded protein is CASGGQLNTEAFF.